Below are 24 T cell receptor beta chains sequenced from a single sample in a study of cytomegalovirus exposure and HLA in healthy donors. The PCR employed 60 Vbeta primers together with 13 Jbeta primers. Profiled with immunoSEQ multiplex PCR; TCRdb holds only in-frame clones, not every one. The sample contains about 120,000 clones, over 70% of which appear only once. Sequenced material: PBMCs. These receptors all come from a middle-aged woman in good health and CMV-seropositive.

This chain joins TRBV19 and TRBJ1-6; the match to TRBD1 covers 9 bases. The germline V gene has CDR1 LNHDA and CDR2 SQIVND (reference sequence). J gave up 5 bases and V 5 bases, and 7 bases lay outside the gene matches. The CDR3 runs to 16 residues. CDR3 DNA sequence: TGTGCCAGTAGTCCCATCCGGGACAGGGATAATTCACCCCTCCACTTT. This gives the protein CASSPIRDRDNSPLHF.

The V and J genes are TRBV4-1 and TRBJ1-1; D is undetermined. The V end was cut by 0 bases, the J end by 0 bases, with 14 bases between. The CDR3 spans 17 residues. Germline CDR1 MGHRA, CDR2 YSYEKL. The CDR3 DNA sequence: TGCGCCAGCAGCCAAGAGAAGTTGGAGGGCATGAACACTGAAGCTTTCTTT. Translation gives CASSQEKLEGMNTEAFF.

The chain joins TRBV5-6 to TRBJ1-4, with D hard to call. Germline V CDR1 and CDR2: SGHDT, YYEEEE. The CDR3 spans 18 residues. Trimming left V 5 bases short and J 0 bases short, with 20 bases between. CDR3 DNA sequence: TGTGCCAGCAGGCGGACCATTGCGGGCATTGCAACTAATGAAAAACTGTTTTTT. Encoded protein: CASRRTIAGIATNEKLFF.

The V call is TRBV5-6, the J call TRBJ2-4; 10 bases fit TRBD2. CDR1 and CDR2 (germline): SGHDT, YYEEEE. V was pared by 5 bases and J by 2 bases, with 10 bases of the junction left unmatched. The CDR3 covers 17 residues. DNA of the CDR3: TGTGCCAGCAGTGCTACTCTAGCGGGAGCACCCAAAAACATTCAGTACTTC. This gives the protein CASSATLAGAPKNIQYF.

The chain uses TRBV7-8 and TRBJ1-5; 8 positions match TRBD1. CDR1 is SGHVS and CDR2 is FQNEAQ in the germline V gene. The CDR3 sequence is 16 residues long. With V trimmed by 5 bases and J by 0 bases, 6 bases remained unmatched. This CDR3 is CASSPRQGFSNQPQHF. The CDR3 DNA follows: TGTGCCAGCAGCCCCCGACAGGGGTTTAGCAATCAGCCCCAGCATTTT.

The chain recombines TRBV9 with TRBJ2-3; weak D call: TRBD2 (5 bases). Germline CDR1 reads SGDLS; CDR2 reads YYNGEE. The CDR3 is made up of 15 amino acids. Trimming shortened V by 0 bases and J by 2 bases, and 10 bases separated the two germline ends. The CDR3: CASSVAGDITDTQYF. The CDR3 region has the DNA TGTGCCAGCAGCGTAGCCGGGGATATCACAGATACGCAGTATTTT. The whole variable domain, filled in from reference TRBV9 and TRBJ2-3, reads DSGVTQTPKHLITATGQRVTLRCSPRSGDLSVYWYQQSLDQGLQFLIQYYNGEERAKGNILERFSAQQFPDLHSELNLSSLELGDSALYFCASSVAGDITDTQYFGPGTRLTVL.

This chain uses TRBV7-9 with TRBJ2-5; D unresolved. CDR3 length: 14 residues. Germline loops: CDR1 SEHNR, CDR2 FQNEAQ (reference sequence). The V end lost 1 base, the J end lost 1 base, and 7 bases lay between the germline ends. The CDR3 reads CASSLESFQETQYF. CDR3 bases: TGTGCCAGCAGCTTAGAATCATTCCAAGAGACCCAGTACTTC.

This chain uses TRBV7-2 with TRBJ1-4; TRBD1 agrees at 7 bases. Germline values: CDR1 SGHTA, CDR2 FQGNSA. Trimming at V came to 5 bases and at J to 4 bases, leaving 4 bases not matched to a gene. The CDR3 sequence is 14 residues long. The CDR3 reads CASSRDRSNEKLFF. CDR3 sequence (DNA): TGTGCCAGCAGCCGGGACAGAAGTAATGAAAAACTGTTTTTT.

J is TRBJ2-2 and V is TRBV5-6, with 10 bases aligning to TRBD2. CDR3 length: 17 residues. Germline trimming cut 0 bases from V and 2 bases from J; bases unmatched to any gene: 4. The germline V gene has CDR1 SGHDT and CDR2 YYEEEE. CDR3 sequence reads: CASSLERGGPNTGELFF. In DNA, the CDR3 is TGTGCCAGCAGCTTGGAGCGGGGGGGCCCTAACACCGGGGAGCTGTTTTTT. Using reference TRBV5-6 and TRBJ2-2 for the parts outside the CDR3, the full variable domain is DAGVTQSPTHLIKTRGQQVTLRCSPKSGHDTVSWYQQALGQGPQFIFQYYEEEERQRGNFPDRFSGHQFPNYSSELNVNALLLGDSALYLCASSLERGGPNTGELFFGEGSRLTVL.

V gene TRBV20-1 combines with J gene TRBJ1-2, with a possible D match to TRBD1 (6 bases). CDR1 is DFQATT and CDR2 is SNEGSKA in the germline V gene (reference sequence). The CDR3 loop spans 11 amino acids. Here the CDR3 DNA reads TGCAGCGGAAGGACAGACTATGGCTACACCTTC. It specifies CSGRTDYGYTF.

The chain's CDR3 is CASSFRRGKALYEQYF. In DNA, the CDR3 is TGTGCCAGCAGTTTCCGAAGGGGGAAAGCACTCTACGAGCAGTACTTC. The V and J genes are TRBV13 and TRBJ2-7, with a possible D match to TRBD1 (6 bases). Germline CDR1 reads PRHDT; CDR2 reads FYEKMQ (reference sequence). The V end was cut by 6 bases, the J end by 3 bases, with 21 bases between. The CDR3 runs 16 residues.

The chain carries TRBV9 and TRBJ2-2; 7 bases are a match to TRBD2. V shed 3 bases and J 6 bases; nucleotides not matched to a gene: 5. The CDR3 extends over 14 amino acids. Germline V CDR1 and CDR2: SGDLS, YYNGEE. CDR3 sequence: CASSAPSGPGELFF. As DNA, the CDR3 is TGTGCCAGCAGCGCTCCTAGCGGCCCCGGGGAGCTGTTTTTT.

This chain connects TRBV9 to TRBJ2-2; the D gene is possibly TRBD2 (6 bases). The length of the CDR3 is 17 residues. Per germline, CDR1 SGDLS and CDR2 YYNGEE. V dropped 0 bases and J dropped 2 bases, with 14 bases sitting between them. CDR3 nucleotides: TGTGCCAGCAGCGTAGTGGGACTGACACTAAACACCGGGGAGCTGTTTTTT. Encoded protein: CASSVVGLTLNTGELFF.

The chain uses TRBV4-2 and TRBJ1-3, with D possibly matching TRBD1 (5 bases). The germline V gene encodes CDR1 LGHNA and CDR2 YNFKEQ. The CDR3 is 17 residues long. The V end lost 0 bases, the J end lost 0 bases, and 12 bases lay between the germline ends. The CDR3 DNA is TGTGCCAGCAGCCAAGAGGGAGGGGCTCACTCTGGAAACACCATATATTTT. As protein: CASSQEGGAHSGNTIYF.

V gene TRBV5-1 combines with J gene TRBJ2-3, with 13 bases lining up with TRBD2. The CDR3 is made up of 17 amino acids. The germline V gene has CDR1 SGHRS and CDR2 YFSETQ. Trimming took 4 bases from V and 2 from J; bases not matched to a gene: 7. CDR3 bases: TGCGCCAGCAGCACCAAACTAGCGGGGGGGCTCACAGATACGCAGTATTTT. This sequence encodes CASSTKLAGGLTDTQYF.

The chain is built from TRBV7-2 and TRBJ1-1; D remains unclear. V was cut by 5 bases and J by 1 base, with 8 bases left in between. This CDR3 region has 13 residues. Germline V gene sequence: CDR1 SGHTA, CDR2 FQGNSA. CDR3 nucleotide sequence: TGTGCCAGCAGCGCCGACTGGAACACTGAAGCTTTCTTT. Amino acids: CASSADWNTEAFF.

This clone has just one count. V gene TRBV7-2 combines with J gene TRBJ2-5; 8 nucleotides line up with TRBD2. The V gene end was trimmed by 6 bases and the J gene end by 3 bases; junction bases not matched to a gene: 18. The CDR3 contains 18 residues. The V gene's germline CDR1 is SGHTA and CDR2 FQGNSA. The CDR3 region has the DNA TGTGCCAGCAGTTCCGTCGGAGCGTTTTCGGGGGGGGAAGAGACCCAGTACTTC. Residues: CASSSVGAFSGGEETQYF.

The chain combines TRBV6-1 with TRBJ2-7, with 8 bases matching TRBD1. Per the germline V gene, CDR1 is MNHNS and CDR2 is SASEGT. The CDR3 runs to 14 residues. The ends lost 4 bases at V and 4 bases at J; junction bases unmatched: 6. The CDR3 protein is CASSVKDREYEQYF. For the CDR3, the DNA is TGTGCCAGCAGTGTAAAGGACAGGGAATACGAGCAGTACTTC.

The chain is built from TRBV7-2 and TRBJ2-1; the D is unclear. This CDR3 has 15 residues. V gave up 4 bases and J gave up 0 bases, with 10 bases separating them. Germline V lookup: CDR1 SGHTA, CDR2 FQGNSA. The CDR3 sequence is CASSSTLRSYNEQFF. CDR3 in DNA: TGTGCCAGCAGCTCGACACTCCGCTCCTACAATGAGCAGTTCTTC. Based on the CDR3 plus reference TRBV7-2 and TRBJ2-1, the full variable domain is GAGVSQSPSNKVTEKGKDVELRCDPISGHTALYWYRQSLGQGLEFLIYFQGNSAPDKSGLPSDRFSAERTGGSVSTLTIQRTQQEDSAVYLCASSSTLRSYNEQFFGPGTRLTVL.

This chain uses TRBV27 with TRBJ2-7; 7 bases agree with TRBD1. V shed 6 bases and J 2 bases; nucleotides not matched to a gene: 7. This CDR3 has 14 residues. Germline V CDR1 and CDR2: MNHEY, SMNVEV (reference sequence). CDR3 nucleotide sequence: TGTGCCAGCAGCCAGGGGCAGGGGGCCTACGAGCAGTACTTC. Translating gives CASSQGQGAYEQYF.

This rearrangement joins TRBV18 to TRBJ1-1, with TRBD1 matching over 7 bases. After removal of 2 bases from V and 6 bases from J, the junction contained 9 bases not matched to a gene. The CDR3 is 15 residues long. CDR1 and CDR2 (germline): KGHSH, LQKENI. The CDR3 DNA is TGTGCCAGCTCACCAGCCACAGGGGAATTCTCTGAAGCTTTCTTT. Protein product: CASSPATGEFSEAFF. The entire variable domain, with the rest obtained from reference TRBV18 and TRBJ1-1, is as follows: NAGVMQNPRHLVRRRGQEARLRCSPMKGHSHVYWYRQLPEEGLKFMVYLQKENIIDESGMPKERFSAEFPKEGPSILRIQQVVRGDSAAYFCASSPATGEFSEAFFGQGTRLTVV.

The CDR3 protein is CASSEGPSGTYEQYF. The CDR3 bases are TGTGCCAGCAGTGAAGGTCCTAGCGGCACCTACGAGCAGTACTTC. The chain links TRBV6-1 to TRBJ2-7; 7 nucleotides align to TRBD2. Germline V gene lookup returns CDR1 MNHNS and CDR2 SASEGT. Germline trimming cut 1 base from V and 2 bases from J; bases unmatched to any gene: 5. The CDR3 length is 15 residues.

The rearrangement links TRBV27 to TRBJ1-1; 7 positions agree with TRBD1. V dropped 3 bases and J dropped 5; count of bases not matched to a gene: 3. The CDR3 consists of 13 residues. The germline CDR1 and CDR2 sequences are MNHEY and SMNVEV (reference sequence). The DNA for the CDR3 is TGTGCCAGCAGTTTGGTCAGGGGGACTGAAGCTTTCTTT. Amino acid sequence: CASSLVRGTEAFF.

The chain recombines TRBV27 with TRBJ1-1; the match to TRBD1 covers 8 bases. CDR3 length: 15 residues. The germline gives CDR1 MNHEY, CDR2 SMNVEV (reference sequence). Losses at the gene ends were 4 bases for V and 6 bases for J; bases not matched to a gene: 10. CDR3 nucleotide sequence: TGTGCCAGCAGTTCACCGACAGGGGAAGGCCCTGAAGCTTTCTTT. The encoded protein is CASSSPTGEGPEAFF.